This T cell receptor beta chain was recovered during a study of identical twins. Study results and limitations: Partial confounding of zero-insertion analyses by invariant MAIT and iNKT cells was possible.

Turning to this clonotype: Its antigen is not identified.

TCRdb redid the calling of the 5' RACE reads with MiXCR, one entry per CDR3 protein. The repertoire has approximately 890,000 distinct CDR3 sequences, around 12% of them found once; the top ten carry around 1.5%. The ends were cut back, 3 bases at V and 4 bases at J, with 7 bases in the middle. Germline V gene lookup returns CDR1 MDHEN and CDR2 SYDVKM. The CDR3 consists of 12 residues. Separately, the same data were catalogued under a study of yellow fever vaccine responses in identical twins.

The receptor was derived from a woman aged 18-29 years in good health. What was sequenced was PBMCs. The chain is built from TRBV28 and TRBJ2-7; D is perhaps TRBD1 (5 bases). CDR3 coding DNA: TGTGCCAGCAGTTTGAACAGGTACGAGCAGTACGTC. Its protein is CASSLNRYEQYV.